This T cell receptor beta chain emerged from a study of T cell changes during pregnancy in multiple sclerosis (dated by TCRdb to the late 2010s). Some background on the complete study: The study examined how the T cell repertoire changed over the course of pregnancy in women with multiple sclerosis.

The protocol used for the library was the immunoSEQ multiplex PCR assay. TCRdb limited this immuneACCESS table to in-frame rearrangements with V and J called. A share of clones is missing; checked studies link under half to unresolved V genes, and the rest is unexplained. The sample table records some 41,000 clones; around 91% of these occur just once. Of the sample, approximately 9.1% falls within the top ten clones. Trimming takes 2 bases off V and 10 bases off J; junction bases not matched to a gene: 3. Including cysteine and phenylalanine, the CDR3 has 14 amino acids. Only CDR3 DNA is held: 42 bases, read in frame from base 1. CDR1 and CDR2 are read off the germline V gene (reference sequence) as WNHNN and SYGVQD. This clone was observed a handful of times. No cognate antigen has been identified for it. There are no base qualities to consult, and no much larger clone falls within one base.

This clonotype originated in a female donor with multiple sclerosis, enrolled in a pregnancy study. Sequencing was performed on CD8+ T cells from peripheral blood mononuclear cells, taken in the first trimester of pregnancy. The chain is assembled from TRBV10-1 and TRBJ2-1; 12 nucleotides in the junction match TRBD2. The DNA reads as follows: TGCGCCAGCAGTGAGAGAACTAGCGGGAGGGAGCAGTTCTTC. It specifies CASSERTSGREQFF.